Below are 5 T cell receptor beta chains sequenced from a single sample in a study of blood T cell repertoires in COVID-19. Repertoires were generated with immunoSEQ multiplex PCR, while TCRdb's copy carries only in-frame clones and drops some. This table has 150,000 to 200,000 clones, about 92% appearing once. Sequencing was done on a sample of peripheral blood. These receptors all stem from a man aged 55 to 69 with active or convalescent COVID-19.

This clone appeared once. The chain joins TRBV10-3 to TRBJ2-1, with TRBD2 identical over 8 bases. J gave up 4 bases and V 3 bases, and 5 bases lay outside the gene matches. The CDR3 runs 15 residues. From germline, CDR1 is ENHRY and CDR2 SYGVKD. CDR3 coding DNA: TGTGCCATCAGTGATATACTAGCGGATTACAATGAGCAGTTCTTC. This encodes CAISDILADYNEQFF.

This chain uses TRBV10-1 with TRBJ2-1; D remains ambiguous. Germline V gene lookup returns CDR1 WNHNN and CDR2 SYGVQD (reference sequence). This CDR3 has 14 amino acids. The V and J ends lost 2 bases and 1 base respectively, with 6 bases between them. CDR3 protein: CASSEPESYNEQFF. Written as DNA, the CDR3 is TGCGCCAGCAGTGAGCCAGAATCCTACAATGAGCAGTTCTTC.

The gene calls are TRBV6-5 and TRBJ1-1; a weak D match, TRBD1 (6 bases). CDR3 length equals 14 residues. CDR1 is MNHEY and CDR2 is SVGAGI in the germline V gene. With 8 bases removed from V and 4 bases from J, the gap between germline ends came to 17 bases. CDR3 region: CASQGPGIFTEAFF. In nucleotides, the CDR3 is TGTGCCAGCCAGGGGCCAGGGATCTTCACTGAAGCTTTCTTT.

This chain links TRBV5-1 with TRBJ2-7, with 7 bases that match TRBD2. The CDR3 extends over 15 amino acids. J was trimmed by 0 bases and V by 4 bases; bases with no gene match: 7. Germline V gene sequence: CDR1 SGHRS, CDR2 YFSETQ. The CDR3 here is CASSPPGGDSYEQYF. The CDR3 DNA sequence: TGCGCCAGCAGCCCACCTGGGGGGGACTCCTACGAGCAGTACTTC.

The rearrangement links TRBV6-5 to TRBJ1-2; TRBD1 matches 11 bases. The CDR3 contains 15 residues. V was pared by 7 bases and J by 10 bases, with 14 bases of the junction left unmatched. Germline lookup yields CDR1 MNHEY and CDR2 SVGAGI. CDR3: CASTRDRGERFVYTF. The CDR3 DNA reads TGTGCCAGCACCCGGGACAGGGGGGAGCGGTTTGTCTACACCTTC.